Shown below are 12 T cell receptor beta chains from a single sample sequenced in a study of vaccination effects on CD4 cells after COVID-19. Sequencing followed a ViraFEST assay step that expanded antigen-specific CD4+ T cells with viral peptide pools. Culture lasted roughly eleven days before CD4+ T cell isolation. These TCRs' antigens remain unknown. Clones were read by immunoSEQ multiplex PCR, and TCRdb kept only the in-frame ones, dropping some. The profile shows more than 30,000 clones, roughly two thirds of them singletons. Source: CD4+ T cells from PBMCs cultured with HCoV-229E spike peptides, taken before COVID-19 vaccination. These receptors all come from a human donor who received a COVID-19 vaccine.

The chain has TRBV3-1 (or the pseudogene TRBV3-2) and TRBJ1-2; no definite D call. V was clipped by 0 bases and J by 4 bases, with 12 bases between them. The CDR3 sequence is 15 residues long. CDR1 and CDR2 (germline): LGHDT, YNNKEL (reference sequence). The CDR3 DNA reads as TGTGCCAGCAGCCAAGAAACAGTCCACGGCTATGGCTACACCTTC. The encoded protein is CASSQETVHGYGYTF.

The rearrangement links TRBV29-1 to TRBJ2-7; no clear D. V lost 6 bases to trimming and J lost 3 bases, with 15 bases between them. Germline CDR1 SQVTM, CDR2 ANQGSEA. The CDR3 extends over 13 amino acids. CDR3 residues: CSVARAGRYEQYF. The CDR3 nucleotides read TGCAGCGTCGCCCGGGCCGGACGCTACGAGCAGTACTTC.

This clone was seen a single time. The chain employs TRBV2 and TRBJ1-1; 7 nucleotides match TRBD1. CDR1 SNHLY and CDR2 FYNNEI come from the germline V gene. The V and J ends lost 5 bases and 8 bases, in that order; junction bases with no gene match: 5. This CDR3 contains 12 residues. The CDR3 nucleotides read TGTGCCAGCAGTTCAGGGGGATGGGAAGCTTTCTTT. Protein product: CASSSGGWEAFF.

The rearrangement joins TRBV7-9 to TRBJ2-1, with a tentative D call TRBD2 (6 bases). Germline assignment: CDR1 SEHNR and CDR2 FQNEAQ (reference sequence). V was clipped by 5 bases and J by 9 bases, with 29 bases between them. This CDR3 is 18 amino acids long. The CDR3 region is CASSPTGTPSLLGGEQFF. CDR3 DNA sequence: TGTGCCAGCAGCCCGACCGGGACCCCCAGCCTTCTCGGGGGTGAGCAGTTCTTC. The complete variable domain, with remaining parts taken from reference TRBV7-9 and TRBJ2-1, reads DTGVSQNPRHKITKRGQNVTFRCDPISEHNRLYWYRQTLGQGPEFLTYFQNEAQLEKSRLLSDRFSAERPKGSFSTLEIQRTEQGDSAMYLCASSPTGTPSLLGGEQFFGPGTRLTVL.

The CDR3 is CASSGVGGETQYF. In DNA, the CDR3 is TGTGCCAGCAGTGGGGTAGGGGGAGAGACCCAGTACTTC. The rearrangement links TRBV2 to TRBJ2-5; tentatively, D is TRBD1 (6 bases). Trimming shortened V by 4 bases and J by 4 bases, and 10 bases separated the two germline ends. The length of the CDR3 is 13 residues. Germline-derived CDR1 and CDR2 are SNHLY and FYNNEI.

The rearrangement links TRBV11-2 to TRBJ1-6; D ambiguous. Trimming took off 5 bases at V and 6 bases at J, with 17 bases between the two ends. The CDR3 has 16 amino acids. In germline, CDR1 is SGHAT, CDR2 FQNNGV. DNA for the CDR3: TGTGCCAGCAGCCCCCTCCGGTTTTCGGGTAATTCACCCCTCCACTTT. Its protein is CASSPLRFSGNSPLHF.

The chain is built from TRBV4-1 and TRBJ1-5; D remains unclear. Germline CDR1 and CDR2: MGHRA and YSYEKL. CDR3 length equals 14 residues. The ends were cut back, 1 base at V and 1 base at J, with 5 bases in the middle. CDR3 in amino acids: CASSQAVSNQPQHF. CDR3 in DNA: TGCGCCAGCAGCCAAGCTGTAAGCAATCAGCCCCAGCATTTT.

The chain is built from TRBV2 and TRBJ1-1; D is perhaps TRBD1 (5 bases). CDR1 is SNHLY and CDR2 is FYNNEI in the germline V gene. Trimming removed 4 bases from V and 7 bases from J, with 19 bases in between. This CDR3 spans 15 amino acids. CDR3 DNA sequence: TGTGCCAGCAGTGGAAGGGGTTCCCGCCCCGATGAAGCTTTCTTT. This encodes CASSGRGSRPDEAFF.

The CDR3 DNA follows: TGTGCCAGCAGCTGGCGACAGGATAACACTGAAGCTTTCTTT. This translates into CASSWRQDNTEAFF. The chain links TRBV7-2 to TRBJ1-1; tentative D call: TRBD1 (6 bases). The V gene lost 4 bases and the J gene lost 2 bases, with 11 bases spanning the gap. The CDR3 totals 14 residues. From germline, CDR1 is SGHTA and CDR2 FQGNSA.

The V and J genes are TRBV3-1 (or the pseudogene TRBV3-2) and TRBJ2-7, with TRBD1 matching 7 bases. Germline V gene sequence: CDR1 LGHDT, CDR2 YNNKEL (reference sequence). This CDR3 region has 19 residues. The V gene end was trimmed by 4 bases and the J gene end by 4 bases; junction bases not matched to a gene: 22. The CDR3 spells CASSPHPLITPGQRYEQYF. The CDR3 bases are TGTGCCAGCAGCCCCCACCCCTTAATTACACCGGGACAGAGATACGAGCAGTACTTC.

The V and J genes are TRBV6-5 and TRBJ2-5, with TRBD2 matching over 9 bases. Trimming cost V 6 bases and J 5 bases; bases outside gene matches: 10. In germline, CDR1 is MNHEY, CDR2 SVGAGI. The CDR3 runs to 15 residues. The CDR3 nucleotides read TGTGCCAGCAGATTCACTAGCGGGTCCCGGGAGACCCAGTACTTC. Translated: CASRFTSGSRETQYF.

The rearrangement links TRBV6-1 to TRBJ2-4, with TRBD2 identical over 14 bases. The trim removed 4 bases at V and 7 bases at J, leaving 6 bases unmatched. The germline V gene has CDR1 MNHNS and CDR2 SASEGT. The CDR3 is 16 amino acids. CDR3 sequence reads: CASSVTSGGATNIQYF. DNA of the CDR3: TGTGCCAGCAGTGTGACTAGCGGGGGGGCCACGAACATTCAGTACTTC.